The 2 T cell receptor beta chains in this list originate from one sample, sequenced in a study of T cell clones after liver transplantation. Data came from immunoSEQ multiplex PCR; TCRdb stores just in-frame clones and leaves some out. The data show roughly 100,000 clones, with about 86% seen just once and approximately 3% held by the top ten. Sequencing was performed on CD4+ T cells from blood, taken approximately 4 years after liver transplant. The receptor set was obtained from a human patient who received a liver transplant. Among the T cells, some may be from the graft donor.

The V call is TRBV27, the J call TRBJ1-4, with no clear D. The CDR3 length is 12 residues. V lost 3 bases and J lost 7, with 6 bases in between. Germline loops: CDR1 MNHEY, CDR2 SMNVEV (reference sequence). The CDR3 here is CASSLIGEKLFF. CDR3 nucleotides: TGTGCCAGCAGTTTGATCGGTGAAAAACTGTTTTTT.

This clone was observed a single time. The chain uses TRBV6-1 and TRBJ2-5; D perhaps matches TRBD2 (6 bases). V shed 0 bases and J shed 1 base, with 9 bases lying between them. Per the germline V gene, CDR1 is MNHNS and CDR2 is SASEGT. CDR3 length: 15 amino acids. The CDR3 DNA reads TGTGCCAGCAGTGAAGCGCGGGGTCCCCAAGAGACCCAGTACTTC. It encodes CASSEARGPQETQYF.